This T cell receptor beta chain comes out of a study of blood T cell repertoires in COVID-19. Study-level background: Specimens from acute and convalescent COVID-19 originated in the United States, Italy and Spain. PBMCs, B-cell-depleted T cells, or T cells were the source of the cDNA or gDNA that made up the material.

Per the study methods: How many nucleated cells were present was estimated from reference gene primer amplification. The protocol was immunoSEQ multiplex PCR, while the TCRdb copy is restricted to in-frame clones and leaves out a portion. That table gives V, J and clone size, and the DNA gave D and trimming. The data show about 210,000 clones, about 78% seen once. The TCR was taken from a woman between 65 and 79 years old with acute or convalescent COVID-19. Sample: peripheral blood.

The CDR3 sequence: CASSGGDGTRGETQYF. CDR3 DNA: TGTGCCAGCAGTGGCGGGGACGGGACTAGGGGAGAGACCCAGTACTTC. The rearrangement joins TRBV2 to TRBJ2-5; 8 bases are shared with TRBD2. J lost 4 bases, V lost 4 bases, and 11 bases had no gene match. The CDR3 is 16 amino acids. Germline CDR1 reads SNHLY; CDR2 reads FYNNEI.